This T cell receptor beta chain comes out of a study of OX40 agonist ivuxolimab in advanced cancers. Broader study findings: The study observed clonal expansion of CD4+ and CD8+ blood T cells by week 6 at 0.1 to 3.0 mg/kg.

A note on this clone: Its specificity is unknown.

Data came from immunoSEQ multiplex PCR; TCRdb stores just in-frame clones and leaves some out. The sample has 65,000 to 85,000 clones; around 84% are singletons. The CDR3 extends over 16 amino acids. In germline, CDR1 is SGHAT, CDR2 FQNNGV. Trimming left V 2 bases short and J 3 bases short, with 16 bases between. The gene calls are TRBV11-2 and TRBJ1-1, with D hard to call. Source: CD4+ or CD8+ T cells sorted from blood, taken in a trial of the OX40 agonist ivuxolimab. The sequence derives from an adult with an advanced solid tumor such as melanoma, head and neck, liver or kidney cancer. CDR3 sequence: CASSLRFGVSHTEAFF. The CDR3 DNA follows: TGTGCCAGCAGCTTAAGGTTTGGGGTCTCTCACACTGAAGCTTTCTTT.